A single sample is the source of the 20 T cell receptor beta chains below, sequenced in a study of cytomegalovirus exposure and HLA in healthy donors. This PCR relied on a set of 60 Vbeta primers and 13 Jbeta primers. This table comes from immunoSEQ multiplex PCR, and its TCRdb copy is limited to in-frame clones, with some not included. The sample includes around 270,000 clones, roughly 80% of them seen just once. The specimen was PBMCs. All receptors come from a girl aged 2-10 years in good health and CMV-seronegative.

Remarks on this clone: Because the CDR3's place on the DNA is in doubt, the DNA is left out and the CDR3 is given as listed by TCRdb. The chain carries TRBV6-1 and TRBJ1-5. The germline CDR1 and CDR2 sequences are MNHNS and SASEGT. The CDR3 is 11 amino acids long, termini counted. The CDR3 loop reads CASSEFGEGNF.

V usage is TRBV4-1 and J usage is TRBJ2-4, with TRBD1 identical over 8 bases. This CDR3 spans 15 amino acids. The germline gives CDR1 MGHRA, CDR2 YSYEKL. The ends lost 3 bases at V and 4 bases at J; junction bases unmatched: 5. The CDR3 nucleotides read TGCGCCAGCAGCCAGCCCGGACAGGGAAAAAACATTCAGTACTTC. Its protein is CASSQPGQGKNIQYF.

The J gene is TRBJ2-7, the V gene TRBV6-1, with TRBD2 matching over 10 bases. CDR1 is MNHNS and CDR2 is SASEGT in the germline V gene. This CDR3 comprises 15 residues. V was pared by 1 base and J by 4 bases, with 4 bases of the junction left unmatched. As DNA, the CDR3 is TGTGCCAGCAGTGAAGGTTCAGCGGGGGGGTACGAGCAGTACTTC. It encodes CASSEGSAGGYEQYF.

The sample holds a few counts of this clone. The V gene is TRBV19, the J gene TRBJ2-1; 8 positions agree with TRBD2. Germline assignment: CDR1 LNHDA and CDR2 SQIVND (reference sequence). This CDR3 is 15 amino acids long. With 1 base clipped from V and 5 bases from J, the junction kept 4 bases outside the gene matches. The CDR3 sequence is CASSIGAGGDNEQFF. The CDR3 DNA follows: TGTGCCAGTAGTATAGGTGCGGGAGGTGACAATGAGCAGTTCTTC.

The rearrangement joins TRBV14 to TRBJ2-5; 9 nucleotides align to TRBD2. The trim removed 2 bases at V and 4 bases at J, leaving 2 bases unmatched. Germline CDR1 and CDR2: SGHDN and FVKESK. This CDR3 has 14 residues. The CDR3 loop reads CASSQNSGGETQYF. The CDR3 DNA is TGTGCCAGCAGCCAAAATAGCGGGGGAGAGACCCAGTACTTC.

The J gene is TRBJ2-1, the V gene TRBV11-2, with 11 bases aligning to TRBD2. Germline V gene data show CDR1 as SGHAT and CDR2 as FQNNGV. CDR3 size: 16 residues. Trimming cost V 5 bases and J 2 bases; bases outside gene matches: 5. CDR3 coding DNA: TGTGCCAGCAGCGTTACTAGCGGGGGCCCCTACAATGAGCAGTTCTTC. It specifies CASSVTSGGPYNEQFF.

This chain uses TRBV2 with TRBJ1-2, with D perhaps TRBD1 (6 bases). CDR1 and CDR2 from the germline V gene are SNHLY and FYNNEI. This CDR3 contains 13 residues. V was trimmed by 7 bases and J by 5 bases, leaving 14 bases between them. The CDR3 sequence: CASTDRKIYGYTF. CDR3 nucleotides: TGTGCCAGCACCGACAGGAAGATATATGGCTACACCTTC.

The chain uses TRBV9 and TRBJ2-1; TRBD2 agrees at 7 bases. The V gene's germline CDR1 is SGDLS and CDR2 YYNGEE. V lost 4 bases and J lost 6; bases outside the gene matches: 10. The CDR3 has 15 amino acids. CDR3 in DNA: TGTGCCAGCAGCCCTGGTTGGGGGGGGGTCAATGAGCAGTTCTTC. Translated: CASSPGWGGVNEQFF.

The rearrangement links TRBV28 to TRBJ2-1; possible D gene TRBD2, 5 bases. CDR1 MDHEN and CDR2 SYDVKM come from the germline V gene. Trimming pared 5 bases from V and 9 bases from J, leaving 20 bases between. The CDR3 runs to 15 residues. Here the CDR3 DNA reads TGTGCCAGCAGTAACCTAGGGAGTGCGGTCGCTGAGCAGTTCTTC. It codes for CASSNLGSAVAEQFF.

The J gene is TRBJ1-2, the V gene TRBV13; D may be TRBD1 (6 bases). Germline V gene sequence: CDR1 PRHDT, CDR2 FYEKMQ (reference sequence). V was trimmed by 1 base and J by 0 bases, leaving 15 bases between them. The CDR3 consists of 17 residues. For the CDR3, the DNA is TGTGCCAGCAGCTTAGAGGGGGGGATGAAAGCTAACTATGGCTACACCTTC. It codes for CASSLEGGMKANYGYTF.

The rearrangement uses TRBV7-2 and TRBJ2-2, with D possibly being TRBD1 (5 bases). The CDR3 runs to 15 residues. V was trimmed by 1 base and J by 6 bases, leaving 12 bases between them. Germline V gives CDR1 SGHTA, CDR2 FQGNSA. CDR3 region: CASSLGRRAAGELFF. The CDR3 DNA sequence: TGTGCCAGCAGCTTAGGGCGCAGGGCGGCCGGGGAGCTGTTTTTT.

The chain is built from TRBV10-3 and TRBJ2-5; 9 nucleotides align to TRBD1. Germline V gene sequence: CDR1 ENHRY, CDR2 SYGVKD. The ends lost 0 bases at V and 4 bases at J; junction bases unmatched: 3. There are 15 residues in the CDR3. CDR3 nucleotides: TGTGCCATCAGTGAGTCGGGGACAGGGTTAGAGACCCAGTACTTC. Translated: CAISESGTGLETQYF.

This chain uses TRBV6-1 with TRBJ1-6; D is unclear. The CDR3 loop spans 15 amino acids. Trimming pared 7 bases from V and 6 bases from J, leaving 16 bases between. CDR1 and CDR2 (germline): MNHNS, SASEGT. DNA for the CDR3: TGTGCCAGCACAAGTACGTGGAGTAGTAATTCACCCCTCCACTTT. It yields the protein CASTSTWSSNSPLHF.

The chain employs TRBV19 and TRBJ1-4; D remains unclear. Germline CDR1 LNHDA, CDR2 SQIVND (reference sequence). The CDR3 consists of 13 residues. Between the trimmed V and J ends, which lost 5 bases and 7 bases, there was a span of 11 bases. As DNA, the CDR3 is TGTGCCAGTAGTGTACGGTTCGGTGAAAAACTGTTTTTT. As protein: CASSVRFGEKLFF.

The chain uses TRBV9 and TRBJ2-7, with 9 bases lining up with TRBD2. Germline lookup yields CDR1 SGDLS and CDR2 YYNGEE. CDR3 length: 16 amino acids. V trimming: 4 bases; J trimming: 3 bases; junction bases outside the gene matches: 11. The CDR3 protein is CASSISSAGGVYEQYF. The CDR3 region has the DNA TGTGCCAGCAGCATTAGCTCTGCGGGGGGGGTCTACGAGCAGTACTTC.

V usage is TRBV4-1 and J usage is TRBJ2-2; TRBD2 matches at 9 bases. Germline values: CDR1 MGHRA, CDR2 YSYEKL. The junction had 2 bases not matched to a gene; V was cut back by 0 bases and J by 3 bases. The CDR3 totals 16 residues. The CDR3 nucleotides are TGCGCCAGCAGCCAAGAAGCGGGGGGACACACCGGGGAGCTGTTTTTT. This sequence encodes CASSQEAGGHTGELFF.

The rearrangement joins TRBV6-5 to TRBJ2-1; 11 bases map to TRBD2. J lost 9 bases, V lost 6 bases, and 10 bases had no gene match. Per the germline V gene, CDR1 is MNHEY and CDR2 is SVGAGI. This CDR3 region has 15 residues. The CDR3 DNA follows: TGTGCCAGCAGCACGGGGGCTAGCGGGGGGATTGAGCAGTTCTTC. This gives the protein CASSTGASGGIEQFF.

This clone was seen only a few times. The CDR3: CASSAGTGPYEQYF. Here the CDR3 DNA reads TGTGCCAGCAGTGCCGGGACAGGGCCCTACGAGCAGTACTTC. The chain employs TRBV6-5 and TRBJ2-7; 9 bases are shared with TRBD1. Per germline, CDR1 MNHEY and CDR2 SVGAGI. The CDR3 has 14 residues. After removal of 5 bases from V and 2 bases from J, the junction contained 4 bases not matched to a gene.

There are a few counts of this clone. The V call is TRBV5-6, the J call TRBJ1-5, with 7 bases matching TRBD1. CDR3 length: 15 residues. Germline loops: CDR1 SGHDT, CDR2 YYEEEE. With 6 bases clipped from V and 9 bases from J, the junction kept 15 bases outside the gene matches. CDR3: CASTLGGTVFWPQHF. CDR3 bases: TGTGCCAGCACCCTGGGCGGGACAGTCTTCTGGCCCCAGCATTTT.

This chain connects TRBV6-5 to TRBJ2-5, with TRBD2 as a possible D gene (5 bases). Germline CDR1 MNHEY, CDR2 SVGAGI. The CDR3 has 13 residues. V lost 4 bases and J lost 5, with 11 bases in between. The CDR3 nucleotides are TGTGCCAGCAGTTTCGGTCGAGGGGAGACCCAGTACTTC. Protein: CASSFGRGETQYF.